Reported below is one TCR beta chain. This entry comes from a study of cytomegalovirus exposure and HLA in healthy donors. J lost 8 bases, V lost 2 bases, and 10 bases had no gene match. The CDR3 loop spans 16 amino acids. Germline loops: CDR1 LGHNA, CDR2 YSLEER. It was with 60 Vbeta and 13 Jbeta primers that the PCR ran. The table came from immunoSEQ multiplex PCR; TCRdb's copy has only in-frame clones and leaves some out. The table includes some 90,000 clones, around 80% detected once. The sequencing sample was made of PBMCs. The V call is TRBV4-3, the J call TRBJ1-4; 8 bases fit TRBD1. This receptor was identified in a man aged 40-55 years in good health and CMV-seronegative. CDR3 protein: CASSQYLDREREKLFF. The CDR3 bases are TGCGCCAGCAGCCAATACTTGGACAGGGAGAGGGAAAAACTGTTTTTT.